Sequencing of this T cell receptor beta chain was carried out in a study of neurological immune-mediated disorders. This clonotype has ten or more counts. Its target is not known. The authors made cDNA by 5'RACE with 10-nucleotide random UMIs. From the 5' RACE reads, TCRdb called clonotypes with MiXCR, one entry per CDR3 protein. The data show tens of thousands of distinct CDR3 sequences, roughly 15% seen once. The study, taken as a whole, reports: HTLV-1-associated myelopathy led in TCR clonal expansion, while multiple sclerosis ranked lowest, below healthy controls.

Time point given: longitudinal time-point 1 (baseline). Unsorted libraries were derived from 2 million PBMCs stored at -80 C. The sequenced material came from PBMCs. This TCR was sampled from a female donor with HTLV-1-associated myelopathy (HAM/TSP).

The CDR3 protein is CASSLGDRAGAQETQYF. The DNA of the CDR3 is TGCGCCAGCAGCTTGGGGGACAGGGCCGGAGCCCAAGAGACCCAGTACTTC. This rearrangement joins TRBV5-1 to TRBJ2-5; TRBD1 aligns across 9 bases. CDR1 is SGHRS and CDR2 is YFSETQ in the germline V gene. The CDR3 sequence is 17 residues long. After removal of 0 bases from V and 1 base from J, the junction contained 7 bases not matched to a gene.